These 30 T cell receptor beta chains came from one sample sequenced in a study of spatial heterogeneity in lung cancer. TCRdb redid the calling of the 5' RACE reads with MiXCR, one entry per CDR3 protein. Among over 90,000 distinct CDR3 sequences listed, approximately 8.9% were seen once. Time point in this sample: sample taken at primary tumor resection. Unsorted tumor, nontumor lung tissue or cryopreserved PBMC supplied the whole RNA. The source was PBMCs, collected at surgery. Receptors were obtained from a male donor with early-stage non-small cell lung cancer.

V usage is TRBV2 and J usage is TRBJ2-6, with D hard to call. Germline V lookup: CDR1 SNHLY, CDR2 FYNNEI. The CDR3 contains 14 residues. With 3 bases removed from V and 1 base from J, the gap between germline ends came to 4 bases. CDR3 coding DNA: TGTGCCAGCAGTGATATATCTGGGGCCAACGTCCTGACTTTC. It encodes CASSDISGANVLTF. Looking up the rest from reference TRBV2 and TRBJ2-6 gives the full variable domain: EPEVTQTPSHQVTQMGQEVILRCVPISNHLYFYWYRQILGQKVEFLVSFYNNEISEKSEIFDDQFSVERPDGSNFTLKIRSTKLEDSAMYFCASSDISGANVLTFGAGSRLTVL.

V gene TRBV27 combines with J gene TRBJ2-5, with 14 positions matching TRBD2. J gave up 4 bases and V 2 bases, and 3 bases lay outside the gene matches. CDR1 MNHEY and CDR2 SMNVEV come from the germline V gene (reference sequence). The CDR3 length is 16 residues. For the CDR3, the DNA is TGTGCCAGCAGTTTACTTGGGACTAGCGGGGGAGAGACCCAGTACTTC. It codes for CASSLLGTSGGETQYF.

V and J are TRBV24-1 and TRBJ2-1; a weak D match, TRBD2 (5 bases). V was shortened by 4 bases and J by 3 bases, with 12 bases between the two germline ends. In germline, CDR1 is KGHDR, CDR2 SFDVKD. This CDR3 is built from 15 residues. Here the CDR3 DNA reads TGTGCCACCAGTGACAAAACTAGGCTCTACAATGAGCAGTTCTTC. Translated, it gives CATSDKTRLYNEQFF.

Ten or more counts support this clonotype. This chain uses TRBV6-2 or TRBV6-3 with TRBJ2-4; TRBD1 might be the D (5 bases). The germline gives CDR1 MNHEY, CDR2 SVGEGT. CDR3 size: 12 residues. Deletions cut 6 bases from V and 9 bases from J, with 12 bases between. This CDR3 reads CASSSREGIQYF. CDR3 nucleotide sequence: TGTGCCAGCAGCTCCAGGGAAGGCATTCAGTACTTC.

This clonotype was found many times. The rearrangement uses TRBV12-3 or TRBV12-4 and TRBJ2-5, with TRBD2 identical over 13 bases. The CDR3 consists of 15 residues. Trimming took 6 bases from V and 2 from J; bases not matched to a gene: 3. The CDR3 reads CASRGLAGFQETQYF. DNA of the CDR3: TGTGCCAGCAGGGGACTAGCGGGATTTCAAGAGACCCAGTACTTC.

The chain recombines TRBV6-6 with TRBJ1-5, with a possible D match to TRBD1 (5 bases). V lost 2 bases, J lost 3 bases, and 11 bases lay in between. The CDR3 consists of 15 residues. Germline assignment: CDR1 MNHNY and CDR2 SVGAGI (reference sequence). The CDR3 here is CASSYGGGNNQPQHF. The CDR3 DNA sequence: TGTGCCAGCAGTTACGGGGGAGGTAACAATCAGCCCCAGCATTTT.

There are a few counts of this clonotype. The V and J genes are TRBV29-1 and TRBJ2-5, with D tentatively TRBD2 (6 bases). Germline lookup yields CDR1 SQVTM and CDR2 ANQGSEA. The CDR3 sequence is 12 residues long. V was clipped by 7 bases and J by 5 bases, with 14 bases between them. CDR3 region: CSAGTPGETQYF. CDR3 sequence (DNA): TGCAGCGCCGGGACTCCGGGGGAGACCCAGTACTTC.

There are many counts of this clonotype. The gene calls are TRBV18 and TRBJ2-1; 11 bases line up with TRBD2. The CDR3 is made up of 17 amino acids. The V segment lost 1 base and the J segment 1 base; nucleotides outside the gene matches: 3. The germline V gene has CDR1 KGHSH and CDR2 LQKENI. Here the CDR3 reads CASSPLGLAGSYNEQFF. CDR3 nucleotides: TGTGCCAGCTCACCACTCGGACTAGCGGGTTCCTACAATGAGCAGTTCTTC.

In this sample, this clonotype turned up many times. This chain links TRBV28 with TRBJ2-7; no clear D. Germline lookup yields CDR1 MDHEN and CDR2 SYDVKM. This CDR3 contains 13 residues. The V end lost 6 bases, the J end lost 5 bases, and 14 bases lay between the germline ends. CDR3 DNA sequence: TGTGCCAGCAGCCCTCAGGCCCTCGACGAGCAGTACTTC. Translated: CASSPQALDEQYF.

This clonotype was observed many times. The rearrangement links TRBV30 to TRBJ2-3; D is possibly TRBD1 (5 bases). Germline lookup yields CDR1 GTSNPN and CDR2 SVGIG (reference sequence). The CDR3 consists of 13 residues. V was shortened by 3 bases and J by 0 bases, with 7 bases between the two germline ends. This chain's CDR3 is CAWSPGSTDTQYF. In DNA, the CDR3 is TGTGCCTGGAGCCCAGGGAGCACAGATACGCAGTATTTT.

This clonotype was counted many times. CDR3: CASSLDGGNTEAFF. DNA of the CDR3: TGCGCCAGCAGCTTGGATGGGGGAAACACTGAAGCTTTCTTT. V and J are TRBV5-1 and TRBJ1-1; tentatively, D is TRBD1 (5 bases). Germline V gives CDR1 SGHRS, CDR2 YFSETQ. Trimming took off 0 bases at V and 2 bases at J, with 8 bases between the two ends. The CDR3 is made up of 14 amino acids.

This clonotype was counted ten times or more. The CDR3 nucleotides read TGTGCCAGCAGTTTAGGGGCCGGCGGGGGGCCTGGTGAAGCTTTCTTT. Protein product: CASSLGAGGGPGEAFF. The V gene is TRBV12-3 or TRBV12-4, the J gene TRBJ1-1; D might be TRBD1 (6 bases). The CDR3 contains 16 residues. V lost 1 base and J 7 bases, leaving 19 bases between the germline ends.

In DNA, the CDR3 is TGTGCCAGCAGTTTCTCCAGGGCGAGCACAGATACGCAGTATTTT. It is translated as CASSFSRASTDTQYF. The rearrangement uses TRBV27 and TRBJ2-3; possible D gene TRBD1, 5 bases. The ends were cut back, 3 bases at V and 0 bases at J, with 10 bases in the middle. In germline, CDR1 is MNHEY, CDR2 SMNVEV (reference sequence). CDR3 length: 15 amino acids.

This clonotype showed up just a few times. The V gene is TRBV20-1, the J gene TRBJ2-7; TRBD1 aligns across 8 bases. The CDR3 has 15 amino acids. Trimming cost V 5 bases and J 3 bases; bases outside gene matches: 12. Per germline, CDR1 DFQATT and CDR2 SNEGSKA (reference sequence). CDR3 DNA sequence: TGCAGTGCTCCCTCCCAGGGGGCACAGTTCTACGAGCAGTACTTC. Translating gives CSAPSQGAQFYEQYF.

This clonotype has ten or more counts. The chain uses TRBV5-4 and TRBJ2-3; D is possibly TRBD2 (6 bases). Germline V gene sequence: CDR1 SGHNT, CDR2 YYREEE (reference sequence). V dropped 2 bases and J dropped 0 bases, with 13 bases sitting between them. CDR3 length: 16 residues. CDR3 nucleotides: TGTGCCAGCAGCTTACCGACTAGTCCAAGCACAGATACGCAGTATTTT. Amino acids: CASSLPTSPSTDTQYF.

This clonotype was observed a few times. This chain uses TRBV19 with TRBJ2-7, with 14 bases aligning to TRBD2. This CDR3 is built from 15 residues. V was pared by 6 bases and J by 2 bases, with 3 bases of the junction left unmatched. Germline values: CDR1 LNHDA, CDR2 SQIVND (reference sequence). CDR3 coding DNA: TGTGCCAGTAGACCGGGACTAGCGGGGGCCTACGAGCAGTACTTC. The encoded protein is CASRPGLAGAYEQYF.

This chain connects TRBV2 to TRBJ2-3, with D perhaps TRBD2 (6 bases). Trimming took 7 bases from V and 0 from J, leaving 14 bases between them. Germline V lookup: CDR1 SNHLY, CDR2 FYNNEI. This CDR3 contains 15 residues. The CDR3 here is CASTTLGGSTDTQYF. In DNA form, the CDR3 reads TGTGCCAGCACAACCCTCGGGGGAAGCACAGATACGCAGTATTTT.

This clonotype was counted between two and nine times. The genes are TRBV28 and TRBJ1-1; a possible D gene is TRBD1 (6 bases). With 5 bases removed from V and 5 bases from J, the gap between germline ends came to 15 bases. Germline CDR1 MDHEN, CDR2 SYDVKM. The CDR3 runs to 14 residues. For the CDR3, the DNA is TGTGCCAGCAGTAGCCCCGGACAGAGGACTGAAGCTTTCTTT. Translating it yields CASSSPGQRTEAFF.

This clonotype was counted many times. This chain connects TRBV9 to TRBJ2-1; D is unclear. Germline-derived CDR1 and CDR2 are SGDLS and YYNGEE. CDR3 length: 15 amino acids. V was clipped by 4 bases and J by 9 bases, with 20 bases between them. CDR3 sequence reads: CASSLDGVYAGEQFF. For the CDR3, the DNA is TGTGCCAGCAGCCTAGATGGGGTTTACGCCGGTGAGCAGTTCTTC.

Ten or more counts support this clonotype. The genes are TRBV7-9 and TRBJ2-3; D unresolved. The CDR3 contains 14 residues. V lost 5 bases and J 0 bases, leaving 9 bases between the germline ends. Germline V lookup: CDR1 SEHNR, CDR2 FQNEAQ (reference sequence). CDR3 region: CASSRSVSTDTQYF. Written as DNA, the CDR3 is TGTGCCAGCAGCCGTTCAGTCAGCACAGATACGCAGTATTTT.

A few counts support this clonotype. V and J are TRBV6-6 and TRBJ2-5, with TRBD1 as a possible D gene (6 bases). Trimming cost V 2 bases and J 4 bases, with 14 bases left between them. In germline, CDR1 is MNHNY, CDR2 SVGAGI (reference sequence). This CDR3 comprises 15 residues. The CDR3 DNA is TGTGCCAGCAGTTACGGACGATTAGGGGGAGAGACCCAGTACTTC. Translated: CASSYGRLGGETQYF.

The chain has TRBV20-1 and TRBJ1-6, with D uncertain. Trimming pared 0 bases from V and 5 bases from J, leaving 5 bases between. Germline V gives CDR1 DFQATT, CDR2 SNEGSKA (reference sequence). CDR3 size: 13 residues. The CDR3, as DNA: TGCAGTGCTAGAGATGGGGATAATTCACCCCTCCACTTT. This codes for CSARDGDNSPLHF.

This clonotype appeared a few times. CDR3 nucleotide sequence: TGTGCCAGCAAAAGAAGGGGACGGGAGGCAGATACGCAGTATTTT. Protein product: CASKRRGREADTQYF. This chain joins TRBV27 and TRBJ2-3; 7 bases match TRBD2. The V gene end was trimmed by 7 bases and the J gene end by 4 bases; junction bases not matched to a gene: 11. This CDR3 has 15 amino acids. From germline, CDR1 is MNHEY and CDR2 SMNVEV (reference sequence).

This clonotype was recorded a few times. The chain carries TRBV2 and TRBJ1-1; D unclear. Trimming took off 8 bases at V and 2 bases at J, with 9 bases between the two ends. CDR3 length equals 12 residues. CDR1 is SNHLY, CDR2 FYNNEI, per germline. DNA for the CDR3: TGTGCCAGCGAGAAGGGTAACACTGAAGCTTTCTTT. Its protein product is CASEKGNTEAFF.

This clonotype was seen ten or more times. The chain carries TRBV29-1 and TRBJ2-1; 16 bases align to TRBD2. Trimming cost V 7 bases and J 8 bases; bases outside gene matches: 5. Germline CDR1 is SQVTM and CDR2 is ANQGSEA. The CDR3 runs 14 residues. CDR3 amino acids: CSGGTSGRADEQFF. For the CDR3, the DNA is TGCAGCGGGGGGACTAGCGGGAGGGCCGATGAGCAGTTCTTC.

There are many counts of this clonotype. This chain uses TRBV5-5 with TRBJ2-7, with TRBD2 matching over 10 bases. The V segment lost 2 bases and the J segment 7 bases; nucleotides outside the gene matches: 6. The CDR3 covers 14 residues. Germline V gene lookup returns CDR1 SGHKS and CDR2 YYEKEE (reference sequence). CDR3 sequence reads: CASSFQLAGSEQYF. The CDR3 nucleotides read TGTGCCAGCAGCTTTCAACTAGCGGGATCAGAGCAGTACTTC.

In this sample, this clonotype turned up a few times. The chain carries TRBV3-1 and TRBJ2-1; TRBD1 or TRBD2 may be the D gene (6 bases each). Trimming took off 1 base at V and 6 bases at J, with 13 bases between the two ends. CDR1 and CDR2 from the germline V gene are LGHDT and YNNKEL (reference sequence). The CDR3 runs 15 residues. The CDR3 DNA reads as TGTGCCAGCAGCCAAGGGGGGGCCCCGGGCAATGAGCAGTTCTTC. As protein: CASSQGGAPGNEQFF.

This clonotype was seen repeatedly, ten times or more. This chain connects TRBV2 to TRBJ2-4; 11 bases line up with TRBD2. The V gene end was trimmed by 6 bases and the J gene end by 0 bases; junction bases not matched to a gene: 4. This CDR3 has 16 residues. Per the germline V gene, CDR1 is SNHLY and CDR2 is FYNNEI. CDR3 region: CASSGTSGLAKNIQYF. The DNA of the CDR3 is TGTGCCAGCAGCGGGACTAGCGGCCTAGCCAAAAACATTCAGTACTTC.

V and J are TRBV6-2 or TRBV6-3 and TRBJ2-2; D remains ambiguous. The germline V gene encodes CDR1 MNHEY and CDR2 SVGEGT. CDR3 size: 16 residues. V was cut by 2 bases and J by 0 bases, with 10 bases left in between. DNA of the CDR3: TGTGCCAGCAGTTACGATCCCGACTCGAACACCGGGGAGCTGTTTTTT. It is translated as CASSYDPDSNTGELFF.

Only a few counts were recorded for this clonotype. The rearrangement links TRBV6-1 to TRBJ2-7; D possibly uses TRBD1 or TRBD2 (5 bases each). Deletions cut 6 bases from V and 0 bases from J, with 12 bases between. The CDR3 contains 14 residues. Germline V gene data show CDR1 as MNHNS and CDR2 as SASEGT. CDR3 DNA: TGTGCCAGCAGCGGGGACGGCAGCTCCTACGAGCAGTACTTC. Its protein is CASSGDGSSYEQYF.